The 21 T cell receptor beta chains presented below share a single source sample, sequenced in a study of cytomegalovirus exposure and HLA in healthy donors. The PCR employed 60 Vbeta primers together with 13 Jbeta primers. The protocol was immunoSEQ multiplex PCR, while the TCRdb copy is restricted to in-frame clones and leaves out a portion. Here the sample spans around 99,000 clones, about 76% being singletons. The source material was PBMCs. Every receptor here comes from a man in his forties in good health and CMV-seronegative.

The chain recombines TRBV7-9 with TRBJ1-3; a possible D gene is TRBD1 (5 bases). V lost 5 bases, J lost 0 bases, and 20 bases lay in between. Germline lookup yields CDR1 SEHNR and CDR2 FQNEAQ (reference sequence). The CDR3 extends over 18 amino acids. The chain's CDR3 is CASSPGQIWASSGNTIYF. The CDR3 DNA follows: TGTGCCAGCAGCCCAGGGCAAATCTGGGCCTCCTCTGGAAACACCATATATTTT.

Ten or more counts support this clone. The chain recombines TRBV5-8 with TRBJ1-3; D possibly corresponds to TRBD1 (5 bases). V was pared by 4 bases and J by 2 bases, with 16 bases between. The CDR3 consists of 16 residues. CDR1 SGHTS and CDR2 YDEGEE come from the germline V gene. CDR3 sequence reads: CASSLSREITGNTIYF. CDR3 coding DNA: TGTGCCAGCAGCCTAAGCAGGGAAATCACTGGAAACACCATATATTTT. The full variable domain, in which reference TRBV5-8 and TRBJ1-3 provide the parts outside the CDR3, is EAGVTQSPTHLIKTRGQQATLRCSPISGHTSVYWYQQALGLGLQFLLWYDEGEERNRGNFPPRFSGRQFPNYSSELNVNALELEDSALYLCASSLSREITGNTIYFGEGSWLTVV.

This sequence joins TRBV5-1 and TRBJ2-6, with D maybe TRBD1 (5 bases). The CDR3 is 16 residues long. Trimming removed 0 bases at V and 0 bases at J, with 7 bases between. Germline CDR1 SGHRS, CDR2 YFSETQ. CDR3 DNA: TGCGCCAGCAGCTTGGCGACAGCCTCTGGGGCCAACGTCCTGACTTTC. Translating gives CASSLATASGANVLTF.

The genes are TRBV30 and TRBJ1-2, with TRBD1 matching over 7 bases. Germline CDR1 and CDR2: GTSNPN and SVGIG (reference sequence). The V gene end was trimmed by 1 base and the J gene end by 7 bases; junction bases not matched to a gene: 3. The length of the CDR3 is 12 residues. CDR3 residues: CAWSETGSGYTF. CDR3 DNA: TGTGCCTGGAGTGAGACAGGGAGTGGCTACACCTTC.

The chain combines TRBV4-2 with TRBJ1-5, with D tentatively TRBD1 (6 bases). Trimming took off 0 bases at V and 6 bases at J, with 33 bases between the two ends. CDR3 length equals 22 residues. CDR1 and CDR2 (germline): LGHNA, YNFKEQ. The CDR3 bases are TGTGCCAGCAGCCAAGAAGCCCCCTCAGGACAGAATCTCGGTTTAGGTGGTCAGCCCCAGCATTTT. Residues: CASSQEAPSGQNLGLGGQPQHF.

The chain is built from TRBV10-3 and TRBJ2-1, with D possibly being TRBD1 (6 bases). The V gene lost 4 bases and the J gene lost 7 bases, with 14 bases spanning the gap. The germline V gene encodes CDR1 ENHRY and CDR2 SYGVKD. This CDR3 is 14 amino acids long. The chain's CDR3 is CAISVGQNYNEQFF. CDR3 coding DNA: TGTGCCATCAGTGTTGGACAGAATTATAATGAGCAGTTCTTC.

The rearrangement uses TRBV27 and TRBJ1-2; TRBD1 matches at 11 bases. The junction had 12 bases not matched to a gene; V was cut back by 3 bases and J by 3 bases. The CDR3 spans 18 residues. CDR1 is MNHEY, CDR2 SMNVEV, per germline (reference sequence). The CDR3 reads CASSFLPGTGGFHYGYTF. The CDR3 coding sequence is TGTGCCAGCAGTTTCCTCCCCGGGACAGGGGGATTTCACTATGGCTACACCTTC.

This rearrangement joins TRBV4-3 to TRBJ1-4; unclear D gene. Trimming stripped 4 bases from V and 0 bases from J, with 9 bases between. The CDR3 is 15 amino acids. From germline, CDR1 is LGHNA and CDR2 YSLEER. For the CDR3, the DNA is TGCGCCAGCAGCCCCATAGTTGCAACTAATGAAAAACTGTTTTTT. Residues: CASSPIVATNEKLFF.

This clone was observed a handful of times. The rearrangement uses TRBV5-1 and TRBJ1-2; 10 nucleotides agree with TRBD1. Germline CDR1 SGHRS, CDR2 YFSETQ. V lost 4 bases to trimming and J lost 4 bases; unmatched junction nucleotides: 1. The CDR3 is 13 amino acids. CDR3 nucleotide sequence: TGCGCCAGCAGCCGGACAGGGGGCTATGGCTACACCTTC. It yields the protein CASSRTGGYGYTF.

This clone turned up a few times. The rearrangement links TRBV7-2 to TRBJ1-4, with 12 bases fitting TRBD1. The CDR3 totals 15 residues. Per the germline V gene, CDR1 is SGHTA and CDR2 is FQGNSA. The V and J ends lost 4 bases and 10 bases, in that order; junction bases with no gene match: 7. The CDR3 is CASSSGTGGRRKLFF. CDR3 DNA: TGTGCCAGCAGCTCCGGGACAGGGGGCCGAAGAAAACTGTTTTTT.

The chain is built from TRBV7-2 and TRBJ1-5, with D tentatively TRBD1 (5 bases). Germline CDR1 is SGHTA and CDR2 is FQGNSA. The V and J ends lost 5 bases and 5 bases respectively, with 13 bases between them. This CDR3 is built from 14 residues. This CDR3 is CASSGPGPYQPQHF. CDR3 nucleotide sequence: TGTGCCAGCAGCGGACCAGGGCCCTATCAGCCCCAGCATTTT.

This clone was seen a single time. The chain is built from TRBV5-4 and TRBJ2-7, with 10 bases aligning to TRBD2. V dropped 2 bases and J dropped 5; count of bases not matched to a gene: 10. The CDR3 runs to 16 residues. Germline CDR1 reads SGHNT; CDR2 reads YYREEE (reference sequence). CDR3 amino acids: CASSFSPGLARNEQYF. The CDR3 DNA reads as TGTGCCAGCAGCTTTTCACCGGGACTAGCGAGAAACGAGCAGTACTTC. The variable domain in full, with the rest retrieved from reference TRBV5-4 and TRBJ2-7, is ETGVTQSPTHLIKTRGQQVTLRCSSQSGHNTVSWYQQALGQGPQFIFQYYREEENGRGNFPPRFSGLQFPNYSSELNVNALELDDSALYLCASSFSPGLARNEQYFGPGTRLTVT.

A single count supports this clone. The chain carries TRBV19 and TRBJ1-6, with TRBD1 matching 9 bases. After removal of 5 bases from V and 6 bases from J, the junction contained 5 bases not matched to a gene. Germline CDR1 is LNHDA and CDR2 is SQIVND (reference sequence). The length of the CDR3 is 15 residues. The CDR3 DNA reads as TGTGCCAGTAGTTCCCGGACAGGGGTTAATTCACCCCTCCACTTT. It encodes CASSSRTGVNSPLHF.

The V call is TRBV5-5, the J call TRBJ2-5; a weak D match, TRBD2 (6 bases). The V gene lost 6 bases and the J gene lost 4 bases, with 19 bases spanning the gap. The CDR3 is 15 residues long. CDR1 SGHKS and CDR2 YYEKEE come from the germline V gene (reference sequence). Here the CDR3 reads CASTRGLGGGETQYF. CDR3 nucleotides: TGTGCCAGCACCCGTGGACTTGGGGGAGGAGAGACCCAGTACTTC.

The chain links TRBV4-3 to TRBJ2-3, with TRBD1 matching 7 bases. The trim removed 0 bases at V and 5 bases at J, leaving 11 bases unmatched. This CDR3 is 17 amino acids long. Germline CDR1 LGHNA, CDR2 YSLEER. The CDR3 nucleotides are TGCGCCAGCAGCCAAGATCCGGCAGGGGGTTTGAAAGATACGCAGTATTTT. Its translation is CASSQDPAGGLKDTQYF.

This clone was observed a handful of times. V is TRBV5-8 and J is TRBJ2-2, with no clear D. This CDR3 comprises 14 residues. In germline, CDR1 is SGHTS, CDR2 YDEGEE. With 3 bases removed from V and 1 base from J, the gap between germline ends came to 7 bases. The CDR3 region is CASSSRQNTGELFF. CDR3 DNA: TGTGCCAGCAGCTCGAGACAGAACACCGGGGAGCTGTTTTTT.

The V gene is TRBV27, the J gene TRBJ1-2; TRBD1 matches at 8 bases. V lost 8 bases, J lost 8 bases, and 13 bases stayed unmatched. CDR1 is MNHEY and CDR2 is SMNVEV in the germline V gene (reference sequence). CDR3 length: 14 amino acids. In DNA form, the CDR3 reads TGTGCCAGCGGCCCAGGGACAGGAACTCGGGGCTACACCTTC. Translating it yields CASGPGTGTRGYTF.

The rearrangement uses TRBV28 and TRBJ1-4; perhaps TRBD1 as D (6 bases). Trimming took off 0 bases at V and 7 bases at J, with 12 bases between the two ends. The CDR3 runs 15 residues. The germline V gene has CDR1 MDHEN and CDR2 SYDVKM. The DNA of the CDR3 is TGTGCCAGCAGTTTATGGGGGGCGAGTGGTGAAAAACTGTTTTTT. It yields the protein CASSLWGASGEKLFF.

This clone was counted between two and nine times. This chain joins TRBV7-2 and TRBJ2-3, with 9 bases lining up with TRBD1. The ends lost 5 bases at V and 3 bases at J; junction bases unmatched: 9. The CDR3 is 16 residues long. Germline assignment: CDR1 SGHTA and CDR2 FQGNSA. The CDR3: CASSRQGQGSTDTQYF. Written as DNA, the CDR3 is TGTGCCAGCAGCCGCCAGGGACAGGGTTCAACAGATACGCAGTATTTT.

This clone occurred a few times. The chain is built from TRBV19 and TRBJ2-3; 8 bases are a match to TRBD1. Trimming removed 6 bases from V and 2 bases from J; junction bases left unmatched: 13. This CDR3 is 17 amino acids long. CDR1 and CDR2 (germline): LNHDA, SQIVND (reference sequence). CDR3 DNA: TGTGCCAGTAGCTCGCCCCCGGGACAGGTTGACACAGATACGCAGTATTTT. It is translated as CASSSPPGQVDTDTQYF.

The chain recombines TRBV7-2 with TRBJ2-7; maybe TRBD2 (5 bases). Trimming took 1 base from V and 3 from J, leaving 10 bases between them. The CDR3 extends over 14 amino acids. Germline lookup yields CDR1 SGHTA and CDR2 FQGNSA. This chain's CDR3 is CASSLVAGGYEQYF. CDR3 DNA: TGTGCCAGCAGCTTAGTGGCAGGAGGCTACGAGCAGTACTTC.